The TCR beta chain under discussion was sequenced for a study of blood T cell repertoires in COVID-19. Germline lookup yields CDR1 WNHNN and CDR2 SYGVQD (reference sequence). CDR3 length: 16 residues. V lost 0 bases, J lost 5 bases, and 16 bases lay in between. The data were produced by immunoSEQ multiplex PCR, yet TCRdb's version contains in-frame clones alone and is incomplete. The sample comprises around 430,000 clones, roughly 88% of which are singletons, and about 12% rests with the top ten. The chain links TRBV10-1 to TRBJ1-1; the D gene is possibly TRBD1 (5 bases). Sequenced material: peripheral blood. The receptor was derived from a woman in her 50s with COVID-19, enrolled during active disease. The CDR3 coding sequence is TGCGCCAGCAGTGAGTCGCCCGTGGGGGGGTTAACTGAAGCTTTCTTT. Translated, it gives CASSESPVGGLTEAFF.